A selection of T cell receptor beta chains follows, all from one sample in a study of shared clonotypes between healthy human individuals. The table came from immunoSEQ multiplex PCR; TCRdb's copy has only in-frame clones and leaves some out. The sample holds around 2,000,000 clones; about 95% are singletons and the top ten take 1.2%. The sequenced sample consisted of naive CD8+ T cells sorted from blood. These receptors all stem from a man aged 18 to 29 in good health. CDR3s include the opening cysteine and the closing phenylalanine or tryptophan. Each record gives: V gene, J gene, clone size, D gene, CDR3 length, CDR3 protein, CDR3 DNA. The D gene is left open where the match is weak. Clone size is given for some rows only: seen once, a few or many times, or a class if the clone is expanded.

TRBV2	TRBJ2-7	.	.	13	CASSAGFTYEQYF	TGTGCCAGCAGTGCAGGGTTCACCTACGAGCAGTACTTC
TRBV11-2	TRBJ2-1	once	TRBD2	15	CASSLVISGNGGQFF	TGTGCCAGCAGCTTAGTTATTAGCGGGAACGGTGGGCAGTTCTTC
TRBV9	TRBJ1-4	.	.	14	CASSVGAANEKLFF	TGTGCCAGCAGCGTAGGGGCAGCGAATGAAAAACTGTTTTTT
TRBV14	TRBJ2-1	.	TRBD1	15	CASSHTGGPYNEQFF	TGTGCCAGCAGTCATACAGGGGGCCCCTACAATGAGCAGTTCTTC
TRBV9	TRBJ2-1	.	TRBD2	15	CASSPGLAEYNEQFF	TGTGCCAGCAGCCCGGGACTAGCGGAGTACAATGAGCAGTTCTTC
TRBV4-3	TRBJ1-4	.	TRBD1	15	CASSQGAGGNEKLFF	TGCGCCAGCAGCCAAGGGGCAGGGGGGAATGAAAAACTGTTTTTT
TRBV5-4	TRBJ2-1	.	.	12	CASTEAGNEQFF	TGTGCCAGCACCGAGGCGGGGAATGAGCAGTTCTTC
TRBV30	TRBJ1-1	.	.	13	CAWSVLGHTEAFF	TGTGCCTGGAGTGTATTGGGTCACACTGAAGCTTTCTTT
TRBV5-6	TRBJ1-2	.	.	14	CASTLTGTGYGYTF	TGTGCCAGCACCTTGACAGGAACCGGCTATGGCTACACCTTC
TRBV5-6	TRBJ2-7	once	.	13	CASSHQIGYEQYF	TGTGCCAGCAGCCACCAGATCGGCTACGAGCAGTACTTC
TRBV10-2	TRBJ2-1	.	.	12	CASSETANEQFF	TGCGCCAGCAGTGAGACAGCCAATGAGCAGTTCTTC
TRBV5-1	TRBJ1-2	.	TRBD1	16	CASSLPLQGTDYGYTF	TGCGCCAGCAGCTTGCCACTACAGGGGACGGACTATGGCTACACCTTC
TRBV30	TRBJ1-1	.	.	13	CAWMVGLGTEAFF	TGTGCCTGGATGGTGGGGTTGGGCACTGAAGCTTTCTTT
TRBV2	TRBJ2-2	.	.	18	CASSEIDSINYNTGELFF	TGTGCCAGCAGTGAAATCGACAGCATTAATTATAACACCGGGGAGCTGTTTTTT
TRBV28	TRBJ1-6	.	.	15	CASSLSGDGSSPLHF	TGTGCCAGCAGTTTATCGGGGGATGGGAGTTCACCCCTCCACTTT
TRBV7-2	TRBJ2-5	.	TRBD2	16	CASSPRLAGGPETQYF	TGTGCCAGCAGCCCCCGCCTAGCGGGGGGGCCAGAGACCCAGTACTTC
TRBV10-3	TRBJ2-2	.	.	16	CAISEPGTLNTGELFF	TGTGCCATCAGTGAACCTGGGACATTAAACACCGGGGAGCTGTTTTTT
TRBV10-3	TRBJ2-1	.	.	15	CAISGPGGVTNEQFF	TGTGCCATCAGTGGGCCGGGTGGGGTGACGAATGAGCAGTTCTTC
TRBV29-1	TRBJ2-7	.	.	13	CSVRPGPSHEQYF	TGCAGCGTGAGGCCTGGGCCGTCCCACGAGCAGTACTTC
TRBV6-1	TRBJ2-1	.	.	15	CASSEGRGGQNEQFF	TGTGCCAGCAGTGAAGGGAGGGGGGGCCAGAATGAGCAGTTCTTC
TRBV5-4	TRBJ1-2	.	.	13	CASSLNPGAGYTF	TGTGCCAGCAGCTTGAACCCAGGGGCTGGCTACACCTTC
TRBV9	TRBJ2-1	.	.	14	CASSPEEPDNEQFF	TGTGCCAGCAGCCCAGAGGAGCCAGACAATGAGCAGTTCTTC
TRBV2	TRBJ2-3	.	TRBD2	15	CASSETSGGSDTQYF	TGTGCCAGCAGTGAGACTAGCGGGGGTTCAGATACGCAGTATTTT
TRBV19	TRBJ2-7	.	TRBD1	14	CASSLTGPAYEQYF	TGTGCCAGTAGTTTGACAGGGCCCGCCTACGAGCAGTACTTC
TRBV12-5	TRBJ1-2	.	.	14	CASGSFGGTYGYTF	TGTGCTAGTGGTTCCTTCGGGGGTACCTATGGCTACACCTTC
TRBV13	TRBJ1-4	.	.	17	CASSLKGAGPSNEKLFF	TGTGCCAGCAGCTTAAAAGGGGCAGGACCATCTAATGAAAAACTGTTTTTT
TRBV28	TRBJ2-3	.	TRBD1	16	CASSSIRGPYTDTQYF	TGTGCCAGCAGTTCAATAAGGGGGCCCTACACAGATACGCAGTATTTT
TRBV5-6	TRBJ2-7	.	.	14	CASSLAVRGSEQYF	TGTGCCAGCAGCTTGGCCGTCCGGGGCAGCGAGCAGTACTTC
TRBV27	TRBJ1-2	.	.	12	CASGSGLHGYTF	TGTGCCAGCGGGTCAGGGCTTCATGGCTACACCTTC
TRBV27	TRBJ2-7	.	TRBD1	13	CASSRQGSYEQYF	TGTGCCAGCAGCCGACAGGGTTCCTACGAGCAGTACTTC
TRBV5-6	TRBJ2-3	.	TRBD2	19	CASSLVYFTSDRGTDTQYF	TGTGCCAGCAGCTTGGTCTACTTCACTAGCGATAGGGGCACAGATACGCAGTATTTT
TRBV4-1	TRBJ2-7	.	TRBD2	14	CASSQEAGAYEQYF	TGCGCCAGCAGCCAAGAGGCGGGAGCCTACGAGCAGTACTTC
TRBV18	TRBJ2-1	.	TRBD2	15	CASSTTSGRYNEQFF	TGTGCCAGCTCAACAACTAGCGGGAGGTACAATGAGCAGTTCTTC
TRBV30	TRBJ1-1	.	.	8	CAYNEAFF	TGTGCCTATAACGAAGCTTTCTTT
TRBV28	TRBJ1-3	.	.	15	CASSLLTASGNTIYF	TGTGCCAGCAGTTTATTGACAGCCTCTGGAAACACCATATATTTT
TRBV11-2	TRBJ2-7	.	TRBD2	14	CASSLEPGGYEQYF	TGTGCCAGCAGCTTGGAACCGGGGGGATACGAGCAGTACTTC
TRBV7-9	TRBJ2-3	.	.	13	CASSQLGGYTQYF	TGTGCCAGCAGCCAGTTAGGGGGGTATACGCAGTATTTT
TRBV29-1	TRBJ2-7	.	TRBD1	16	CSVEATETGNRYEQYF	TGCAGCGTTGAAGCCACCGAGACAGGGAACCGATACGAGCAGTACTTC
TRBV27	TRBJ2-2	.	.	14	CASSLGQNTGELFF	TGTGCCAGCAGTTTAGGCCAGAACACCGGGGAGCTGTTTTTT
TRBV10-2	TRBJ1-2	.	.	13	CASSETSPYGYTF	TGCGCCAGCAGTGAGACGTCGCCTTATGGCTACACCTTC
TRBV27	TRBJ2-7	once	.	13	CASSQGIGYEQYF	TGTGCCAGCAGTCAAGGAATCGGCTACGAGCAGTACTTC
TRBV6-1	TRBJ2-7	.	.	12	CASTEASYEQYF	TGTGCCAGCACGGAGGCCTCCTACGAGCAGTACTTC
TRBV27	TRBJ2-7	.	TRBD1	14	CASSLWTGNPEQYF	TGTGCCAGCAGTTTATGGACAGGGAATCCCGAGCAGTACTTC
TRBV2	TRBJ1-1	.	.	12	CASRGRGAEAFF	TGTGCCAGCCGTGGCAGGGGAGCTGAAGCTTTCTTT
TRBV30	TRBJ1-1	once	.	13	CAWSVQGSTEAFF	TGTGCCTGGAGTGTTCAGGGAAGCACTGAAGCTTTCTTT
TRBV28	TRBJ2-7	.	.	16	CASRPNQEAKEYEQYF	TGTGCCAGCAGACCCAACCAGGAGGCTAAGGAATACGAGCAGTACTTC
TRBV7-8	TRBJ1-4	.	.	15	CASSSSGGANEKLFF	TGTGCCAGCAGCTCGTCTGGGGGGGCTAATGAAAAACTGTTTTTT
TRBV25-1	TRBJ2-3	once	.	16	CASSEEGDTLTDTQYF	TGTGCCAGCAGTGAAGAGGGGGATACGTTGACAGATACGCAGTATTTT